The entry below describes one TCR beta chain. This entry is derived from a study of T cell changes during pregnancy in multiple sclerosis. The CDR3 runs 15 residues. Trimming at V came to 3 bases and at J to 1 base, leaving 6 bases not matched to a gene. The germline gives CDR1 SGHKS, CDR2 YYEKEE (reference sequence). Sequencing used immunoSEQ multiplex PCR; TCRdb keeps in-frame clones, though not all of them. The data show some 93,000 clones, around 91% seen once. The rearrangement joins TRBV5-5 to TRBJ2-7, with 8 bases fitting TRBD1. This clonotype was sampled from a female donor in good health, enrolled as a control in a pregnancy study. The sequencing used peripheral blood, collected after pregnancy. This chain's CDR3 is CASSWLRDRSYEQYF. CDR3 nucleotides: TGTGCCAGCAGCTGGCTCCGGGACAGGTCCTACGAGCAGTACTTC.